These T cell receptor beta chains were read from a single sample in a study of cytomegalovirus exposure and HLA in healthy donors. Sequencing was performed with immunoSEQ multiplex PCR; in TCRdb, only in-frame clones are kept and a portion is missing. This repertoire shows about 190,000 clones, roughly 81% found once; its top ten account for 2.5% to 3.5%. What was sequenced was PBMCs. The source of these receptors is a woman aged 30 to 39 in good health and CMV-seropositive. CDR3s include the opening cysteine and the closing phenylalanine or tryptophan. D genes are given only for firm matches. Rows may omit the clone size; those that give it use once, few, many or a size class.

J gene: TRBJ2-7
D gene: .
clone size: .
V gene: TRBV5-4
CDR3 DNA: TGTGCCAGCAGCTTGGGTCCGGTGTCGTACGAGCAGTACTTC
CDR3 protein: CASSLGPVSYEQYF

J gene: TRBJ2-1
D gene: .
clone size: .
V gene: TRBV6-1
CDR3 DNA: TGTGCCAGCAGTGCCCCAGACTGGGAGCAGTTCTTC
CDR3 protein: CASSAPDWEQFF

J gene: TRBJ2-7
D gene: TRBD2
clone size: .
V gene: TRBV6-5
CDR3 DNA: TGTGCCAGCAGTCTCGGACTAGCCTACGAGCAGTACTTC
CDR3 protein: CASSLGLAYEQYF

J gene: TRBJ2-1
D gene: .
clone size: .
V gene: TRBV25-1
CDR3 DNA: TGTGCCAGCAGTGAATTAAGCGGAAGCTCCTACAATGAGCAGTTCTTC
CDR3 protein: CASSELSGSSYNEQFF

J gene: TRBJ1-1
D gene: .
clone size: .
V gene: TRBV7-9
CDR3 DNA: TGTTCCAGCAGCTTAGGAGGAGCCAGGGACACTGAAGCTTTCTTT
CDR3 protein: CSSSLGGARDTEAFF

J gene: TRBJ2-7
D gene: TRBD2
clone size: .
V gene: TRBV5-6
CDR3 DNA: TGTGCCAGCAGCCCCGGGGGGAGTGTCTACGAGCAGTACTTC
CDR3 protein: CASSPGGSVYEQYF

J gene: TRBJ1-1
D gene: .
clone size: .
V gene: TRBV9
CDR3 DNA: TGTGCCAGCAGCGTAGTTCCTCCAGGGATGAACACTGAAGCTTTCTTT
CDR3 protein: CASSVVPPGMNTEAFF

J gene: TRBJ1-5
D gene: TRBD1
clone size: few
V gene: TRBV7-8
CDR3 DNA: TGTGCCAGCAGCTTAGGTGGGACAGGGAACCAGCCCCAGCATTTT
CDR3 protein: CASSLGGTGNQPQHF

J gene: TRBJ1-3
D gene: .
clone size: .
V gene: TRBV7-9
CDR3 DNA: TGTGCCAGCAGTCCCACCGGAATAGGAGACACCATATATTTT
CDR3 protein: CASSPTGIGDTIYF

J gene: TRBJ2-5
D gene: TRBD2
clone size: few
V gene: TRBV5-4
CDR3 DNA: TGTGCCAGCAGCTTGGGCACTAGCGGCATGTCGACCCAGTACTTC
CDR3 protein: CASSLGTSGMSTQYF

J gene: TRBJ2-7
D gene: TRBD2
clone size: .
V gene: TRBV9
CDR3 DNA: TGTGCCAGCAGCGTAGGCGGGAGGGTTCACGAGCAGTACTTC
CDR3 protein: CASSVGGRVHEQYF

J gene: TRBJ2-1
D gene: TRBD2
clone size: .
V gene: TRBV19
CDR3 DNA: TGTGCCAGTAGTAGGGTTGTAGCGGGAGGGGGGGAGCAGTTCTTC
CDR3 protein: CASSRVVAGGGEQFF

J gene: TRBJ2-1
D gene: .
clone size: few
V gene: TRBV25-1
CDR3 DNA: TGTGCCAGCAGTGGGTTCAGGGATGAGCAGTTCTTC
CDR3 protein: CASSGFRDEQFF

J gene: TRBJ2-3
D gene: .
clone size: .
V gene: TRBV19
CDR3 DNA: TGTGCCAGTAGTAGTGGCATAGATACGCAGTATTTT
CDR3 protein: CASSSGIDTQYF

J gene: TRBJ2-2
D gene: .
clone size: .
V gene: TRBV19
CDR3 DNA: TGTGCCACCTCCCCAAAGAGGGGGATCGGGGAGCTGTTTTTT
CDR3 protein: CATSPKRGIGELFF

J gene: TRBJ2-2
D gene: TRBD1
clone size: once
V gene: TRBV5-1
CDR3 DNA: TGCGCCAGCAGCTGGACCGGGACAGCGAACACCGGGGAGCTGTTTTTT
CDR3 protein: CASSWTGTANTGELFF

J gene: TRBJ1-4
D gene: .
clone size: .
V gene: TRBV7-9
CDR3 DNA: TGTGCCAGCAGCTTAGGGACAGCTTCAAATGAAAAACTGTTTTTT
CDR3 protein: CASSLGTASNEKLFF